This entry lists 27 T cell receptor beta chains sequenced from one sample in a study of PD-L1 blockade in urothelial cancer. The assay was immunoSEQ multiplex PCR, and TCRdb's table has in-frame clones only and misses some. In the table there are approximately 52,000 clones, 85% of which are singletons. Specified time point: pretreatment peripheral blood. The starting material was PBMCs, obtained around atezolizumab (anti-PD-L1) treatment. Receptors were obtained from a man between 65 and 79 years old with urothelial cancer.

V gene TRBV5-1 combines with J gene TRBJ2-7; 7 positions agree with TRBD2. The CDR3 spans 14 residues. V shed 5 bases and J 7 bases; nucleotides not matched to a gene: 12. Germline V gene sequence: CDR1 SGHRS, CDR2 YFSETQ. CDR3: CASSLSGNLREQYF. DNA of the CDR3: TGCGCCAGCAGTTTAAGCGGGAATTTGAGGGAGCAGTACTTC.

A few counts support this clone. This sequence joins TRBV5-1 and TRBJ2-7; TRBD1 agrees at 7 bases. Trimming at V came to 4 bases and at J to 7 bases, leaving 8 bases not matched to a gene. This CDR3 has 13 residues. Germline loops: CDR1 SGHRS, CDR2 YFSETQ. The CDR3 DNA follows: TGCGCCAGCAGCACCGGACAGGAAGGGGAGCAGTACTTC. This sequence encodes CASSTGQEGEQYF.

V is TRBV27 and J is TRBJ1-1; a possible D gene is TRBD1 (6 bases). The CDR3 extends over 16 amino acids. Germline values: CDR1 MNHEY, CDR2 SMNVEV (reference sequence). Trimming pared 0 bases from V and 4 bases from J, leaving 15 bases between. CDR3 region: CASSLSLTGLGTEAFF. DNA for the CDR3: TGTGCCAGCAGTTTATCGTTAACAGGGTTAGGCACTGAAGCTTTCTTT.

The CDR3 loop is CASSQSTGHGYEQYF. CDR3 DNA sequence: TGCGCCAGCAGCCAGTCGACGGGACACGGCTACGAGCAGTACTTC. The V gene is TRBV4-1, the J gene TRBJ2-7; the D gene is possibly TRBD1 (6 bases). The germline CDR1 and CDR2 sequences are MGHRA and YSYEKL. The CDR3 loop spans 15 amino acids. Deletions cut 3 bases from V and 3 bases from J, with 15 bases between.

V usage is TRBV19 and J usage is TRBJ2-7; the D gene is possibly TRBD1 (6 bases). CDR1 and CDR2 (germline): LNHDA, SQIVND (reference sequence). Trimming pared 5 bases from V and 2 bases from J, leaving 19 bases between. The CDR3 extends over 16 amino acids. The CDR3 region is CASSPRTVFATYEQYF. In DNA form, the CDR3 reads TGTGCCAGTAGTCCCAGGACAGTCTTCGCCACCTACGAGCAGTACTTC. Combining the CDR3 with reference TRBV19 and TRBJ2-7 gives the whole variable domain DGGITQSPKYLFRKEGQNVTLSCEQNLNHDAMYWYRQDPGQGLRLIYYSQIVNDFQKGDIAEGYSVSREKKESFPLTVTSAQKNPTAFYLCASSPRTVFATYEQYFGPGTRLTVT.

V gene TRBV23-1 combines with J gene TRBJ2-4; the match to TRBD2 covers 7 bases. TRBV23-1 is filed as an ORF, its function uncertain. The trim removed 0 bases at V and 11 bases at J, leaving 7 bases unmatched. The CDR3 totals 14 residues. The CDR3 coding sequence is TGCGCCAGCAGTCAATCGGGACGAGCGGGGTTTCAGTACTTC. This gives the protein CASSQSGRAGFQYF.

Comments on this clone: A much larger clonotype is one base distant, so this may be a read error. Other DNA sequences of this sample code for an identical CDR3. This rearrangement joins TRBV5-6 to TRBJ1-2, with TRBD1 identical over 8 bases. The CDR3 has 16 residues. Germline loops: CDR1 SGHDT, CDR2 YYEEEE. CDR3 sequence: CASSLQGAVINYGYTF. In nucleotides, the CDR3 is TGTGCCAGTAGCTTGCAGGGGGCTGTTATTAACTATGGCTACACCTTC.

The DNA of the CDR3 is TGTGCCAGCAGCCCGGGACAGATGATCTACGAGCAGTACTTC. Protein: CASSPGQMIYEQYF. This rearrangement joins TRBV7-6 to TRBJ2-7; 7 nucleotides line up with TRBD1. Trimming at V came to 5 bases and at J to 3 bases, leaving 7 bases not matched to a gene. This CDR3 comprises 14 residues. Germline assignment: CDR1 SGHVS and CDR2 FNYEAQ.

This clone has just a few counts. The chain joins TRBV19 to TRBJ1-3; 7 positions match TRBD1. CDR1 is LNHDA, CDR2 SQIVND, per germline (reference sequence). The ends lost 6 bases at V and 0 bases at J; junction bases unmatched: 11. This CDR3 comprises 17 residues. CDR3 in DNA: TGTGCCAGTAGCCTCCTTCGGGACAGTTTCTCTGGAAACACCATATATTTT. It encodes CASSLLRDSFSGNTIYF.

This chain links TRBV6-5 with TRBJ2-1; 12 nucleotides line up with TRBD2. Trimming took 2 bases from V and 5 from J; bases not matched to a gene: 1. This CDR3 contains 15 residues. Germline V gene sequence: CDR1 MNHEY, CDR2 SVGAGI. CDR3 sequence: CASSYGLAGNNEQFF. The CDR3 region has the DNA TGTGCCAGCAGTTACGGACTAGCGGGGAACAATGAGCAGTTCTTC.

The CDR3 region has the DNA TGTGCCAGCAGACGGTCTCCCGCTAACTATGGCTACACCTTC. Protein product: CASRRSPANYGYTF. This chain uses TRBV28 with TRBJ1-2; D gene ambiguous. This CDR3 contains 14 residues. Trimming left V 6 bases short and J 0 bases short, with 11 bases between. The germline gives CDR1 MDHEN, CDR2 SYDVKM.

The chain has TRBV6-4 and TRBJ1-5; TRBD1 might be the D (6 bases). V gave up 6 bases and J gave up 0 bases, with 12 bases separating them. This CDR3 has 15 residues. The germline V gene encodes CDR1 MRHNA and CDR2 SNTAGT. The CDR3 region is CASRVQGNSNQPQHF. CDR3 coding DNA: TGTGCCAGCAGGGTTCAGGGGAATAGCAATCAGCCCCAGCATTTT.

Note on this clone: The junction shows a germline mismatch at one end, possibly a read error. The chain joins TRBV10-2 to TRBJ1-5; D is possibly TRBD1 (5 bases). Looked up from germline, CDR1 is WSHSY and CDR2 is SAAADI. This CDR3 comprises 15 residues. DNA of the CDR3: TGTGCCAGCAGTGATGGGCGGGGGGTCAATCAGCCCCAGCATTTT. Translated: CASSDGRGVNQPQHF.

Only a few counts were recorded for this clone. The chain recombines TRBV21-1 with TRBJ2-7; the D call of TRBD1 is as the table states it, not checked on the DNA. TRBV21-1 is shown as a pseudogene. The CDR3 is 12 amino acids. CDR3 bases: TGTGCCGACCGACAGGGGGCCTACGAGCAGTACTTC. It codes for CADRQGAYEQYF.

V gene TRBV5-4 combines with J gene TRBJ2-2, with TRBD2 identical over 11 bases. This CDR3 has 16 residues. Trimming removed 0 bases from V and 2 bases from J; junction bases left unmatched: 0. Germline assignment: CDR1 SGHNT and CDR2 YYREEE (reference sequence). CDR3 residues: CASSLGLAGNTGELFF. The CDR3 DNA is TGTGCCAGCAGCTTGGGACTAGCGGGAAACACCGGGGAGCTGTTTTTT.

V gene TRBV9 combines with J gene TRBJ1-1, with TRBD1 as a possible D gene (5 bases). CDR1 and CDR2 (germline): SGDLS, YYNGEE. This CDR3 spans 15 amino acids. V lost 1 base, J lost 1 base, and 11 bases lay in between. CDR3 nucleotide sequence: TGTGCCAGCAGCGTAAGCTTCCAGGGGAACACTGAAGCTTTCTTT. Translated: CASSVSFQGNTEAFF.

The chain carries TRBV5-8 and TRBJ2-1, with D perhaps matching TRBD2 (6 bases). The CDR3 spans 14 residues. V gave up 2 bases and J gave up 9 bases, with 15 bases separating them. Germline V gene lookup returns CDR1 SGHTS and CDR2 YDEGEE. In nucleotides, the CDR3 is TGTGCCAGCAGCTTAACGTGGAGGGGAGGTGAGCAGTTCTTC. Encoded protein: CASSLTWRGGEQFF.

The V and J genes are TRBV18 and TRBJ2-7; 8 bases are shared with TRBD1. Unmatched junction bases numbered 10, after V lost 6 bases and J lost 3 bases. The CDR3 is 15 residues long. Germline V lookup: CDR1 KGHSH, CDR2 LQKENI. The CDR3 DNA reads TGTGCCAGCTCTCCCCAGGGGGCGGATGTCTACGAGCAGTACTTC. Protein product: CASSPQGADVYEQYF.

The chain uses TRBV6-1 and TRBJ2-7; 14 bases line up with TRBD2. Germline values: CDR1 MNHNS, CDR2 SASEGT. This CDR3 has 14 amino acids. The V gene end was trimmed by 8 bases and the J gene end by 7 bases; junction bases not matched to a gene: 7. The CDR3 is CASLGTSGREEQYF. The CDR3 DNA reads TGTGCCAGCCTTGGGACTAGCGGGAGAGAAGAGCAGTACTTC.

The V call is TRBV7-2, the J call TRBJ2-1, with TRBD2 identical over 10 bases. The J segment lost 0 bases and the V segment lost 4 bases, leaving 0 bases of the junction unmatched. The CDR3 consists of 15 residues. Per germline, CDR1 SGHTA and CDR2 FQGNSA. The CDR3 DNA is TGTGCCAGCAGCTCTAGCGGGGGCTCCTACAATGAGCAGTTCTTC. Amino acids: CASSSSGGSYNEQFF.

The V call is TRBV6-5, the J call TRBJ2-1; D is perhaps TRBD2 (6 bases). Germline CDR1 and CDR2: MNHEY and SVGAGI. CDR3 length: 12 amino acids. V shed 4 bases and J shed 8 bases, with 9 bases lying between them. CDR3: CASSLGGDEQFF. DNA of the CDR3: TGTGCCAGCAGTTTAGGAGGGGATGAGCAGTTCTTC.

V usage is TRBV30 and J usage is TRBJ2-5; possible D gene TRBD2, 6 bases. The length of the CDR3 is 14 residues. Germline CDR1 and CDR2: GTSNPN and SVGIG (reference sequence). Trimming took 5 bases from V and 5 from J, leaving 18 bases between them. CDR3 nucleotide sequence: TGTGCCTGGGCCGGGACTTATATCGGGGAGACCCAGTACTTC. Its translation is CAWAGTYIGETQYF.

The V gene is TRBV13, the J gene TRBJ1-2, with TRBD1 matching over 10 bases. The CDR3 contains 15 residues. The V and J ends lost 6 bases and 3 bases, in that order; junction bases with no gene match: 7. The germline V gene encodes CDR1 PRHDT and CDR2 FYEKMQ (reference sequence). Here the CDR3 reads CASRSPGTGDYGYTF. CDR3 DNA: TGTGCCAGCAGATCCCCAGGGACAGGGGACTATGGCTACACCTTC.

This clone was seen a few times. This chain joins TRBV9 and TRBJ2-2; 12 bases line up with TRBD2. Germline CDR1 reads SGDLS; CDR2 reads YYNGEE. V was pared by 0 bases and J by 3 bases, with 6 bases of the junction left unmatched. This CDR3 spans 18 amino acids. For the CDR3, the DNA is TGTGCCAGCAGCGTAGCTAGGCTAGCGGGAGGGGACACCGGGGAGCTGTTTTTT. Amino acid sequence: CASSVARLAGGDTGELFF.

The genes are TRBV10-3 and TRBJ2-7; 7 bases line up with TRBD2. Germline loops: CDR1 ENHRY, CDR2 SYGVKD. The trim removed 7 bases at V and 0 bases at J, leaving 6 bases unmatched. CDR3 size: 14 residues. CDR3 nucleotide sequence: TGTGCCATCACCAGGGACTACAACTCCTACGAGCAGTACTTC. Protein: CAITRDYNSYEQYF.

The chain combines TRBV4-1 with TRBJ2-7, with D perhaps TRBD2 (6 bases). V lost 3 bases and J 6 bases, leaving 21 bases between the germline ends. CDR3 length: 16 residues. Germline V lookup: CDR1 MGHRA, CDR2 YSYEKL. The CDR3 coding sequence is TGCGCCAGCAGCCATCACCTGGGGGACTCCACCGGCGAGCAGTACTTC. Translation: CASSHHLGDSTGEQYF.

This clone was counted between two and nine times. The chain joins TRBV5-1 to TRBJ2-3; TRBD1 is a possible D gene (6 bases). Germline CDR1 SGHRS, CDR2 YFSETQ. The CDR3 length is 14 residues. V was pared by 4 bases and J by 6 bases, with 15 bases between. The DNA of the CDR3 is TGCGCCAGCAGCGTCCTTAACAGGGCTGATACGCAGTATTTT. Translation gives CASSVLNRADTQYF.